This T cell receptor (beta chain) was retrieved from a study of T cell repertoires in cytomegalovirus infection. This clonotype was observed at least ten times. The antigen is undetermined. The study, taken as a whole, reports: Within the response measured ex vivo, HLA-C-restricted CMV-specific TCR beta clonotypes were dominant.

This CDR3 has 14 residues. J lost 4 bases, V lost 9 bases, and 2 bases had no gene match. CDR1 and CDR2 from the germline V gene are KGHDR and SFDVKD. TCRdb re-called the reads with MiXCR, one entry per CDR3 protein. This sample has 150,000 to 200,000 distinct CDR3 sequences, with over 13% found just once. The sequencing sample was made of PBMCs. The receptor was derived from a human donor in good health (CMV status not recorded). Some clones in this sample may be carry-over from other donors' samples. This chain links TRBV24-1 with TRBJ2-3; TRBD2 aligns across 14 bases. The CDR3 loop is CATSGLAGADTQYF. DNA of the CDR3: TGTGCCACCTCGGGACTAGCGGGAGCAGATACGCAGTATTTT.